The present TCR beta chain was sequenced within a study of CD8 T cells in ankylosing spondylitis. Germline V gene data show CDR1 as SGHDN and CDR2 as FVKESK. V lost 4 bases, J lost 0 bases, and 1 base stayed unmatched. The CDR3 contains 14 residues. TCR beta libraries were made by quantitative 5'-RACE with molecular barcodes. TCRdb reanalysed the 5' RACE reads using MiXCR and keeps one entry per CDR3 protein. Of 250,000 or so distinct CDR3 sequences listed, about 24% were seen once; the top ten hold roughly 0.6%. On this clonotype itself: Its antigen is still unknown.

Study results and caveats: Both synovial fluid and blood in reactive arthritis had previously been reported to carry some motif variants. Within ankylosing spondylitis blood, a TCR beta motif made up of several highly homologous variants appeared to be characteristic. Reported data indicate significant enrichment of disease-linked clones within matched ankylosing spondylitis synovial fluid.

Sequencing was done on a sample of blood, either unsorted or a sorted T cell fraction (not recorded which). The TCR originated in a male donor with ankylosing spondylitis or in good health (not recorded which). The rearrangement joins TRBV14 to TRBJ1-1, with TRBD1 matching 8 bases. The CDR3 DNA follows: TGTGCCAGCAGCCGGACAGGGATGAACACTGAAGCTTTCTTT. Translation: CASSRTGMNTEAFF.